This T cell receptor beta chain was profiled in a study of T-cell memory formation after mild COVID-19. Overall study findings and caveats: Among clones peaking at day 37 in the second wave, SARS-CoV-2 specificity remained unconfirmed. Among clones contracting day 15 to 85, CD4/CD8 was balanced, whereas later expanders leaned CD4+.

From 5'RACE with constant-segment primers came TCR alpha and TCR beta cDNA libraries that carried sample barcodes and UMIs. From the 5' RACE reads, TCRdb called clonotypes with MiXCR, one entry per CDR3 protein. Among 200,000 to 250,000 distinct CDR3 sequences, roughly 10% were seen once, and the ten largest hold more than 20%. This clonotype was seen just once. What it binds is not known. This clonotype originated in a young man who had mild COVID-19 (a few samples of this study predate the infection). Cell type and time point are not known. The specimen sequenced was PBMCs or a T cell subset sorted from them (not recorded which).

CDR3 bases: TGTGCCAGCAGTTTTAGGGGACAGGGGGTTTTGGGCAATCAGCCCCAGCATTTT. Translated, it gives CASSFRGQGVLGNQPQHF. The chain is built from TRBV12-3 or TRBV12-4 and TRBJ1-5, with 11 bases fitting TRBD1. The trim removed 3 bases at V and 2 bases at J, leaving 9 bases unmatched. The CDR3 contains 18 residues.